These T cell receptor beta chains were read from a single sample in a study of PD-1 blockade in classical Hodgkin lymphoma. Sequenced by immunoSEQ multiplex PCR; TCRdb stores in-frame clones only, minus some. The profile covers 40,000 to 45,000 clones, with around 69% appearing a single time and roughly 3% taken by the ten largest. Sequences were derived from peripheral blood mononuclear cells (PBMCs), sampled before the fourth cycle of nivolumab. These receptors came from a human donor with classical Hodgkin lymphoma. CDR3s include the opening cysteine and the closing phenylalanine or tryptophan. A D gene is named only where the DNA matches it firmly. A row's size may be missing; if present it is once, few, many or a size class.

v_gene	j_gene	abundance	d_gene	CDR3aa	CDR3nt
TRBV5-1	TRBJ2-1	NA	TRBD2	CASSDGTSSYNEQFF	TGCGCCAGCAGTGACGGGACTAGCTCCTACAATGAGCAGTTCTTC
TRBV9	TRBJ2-1	NA	NA	CASSPGNEQFF	TGTGCCAGCAGCCCGGGCAATGAGCAGTTCTTC
TRBV28	TRBJ2-7	many	TRBD2	CASSPIAGGYYYEQYF	TGTGCCAGCAGTCCAATAGCGGGGGGGTACTACTACGAGCAGTACTTC
TRBV15	TRBJ1-2	NA	NA	CATSGDRSAYGYTF	TGTGCCACCAGCGGAGACCGGAGTGCCTATGGCTACACCTTC
TRBV19	TRBJ2-3	NA	TRBD2	CASSIRPPGLATDTQYF	TGTGCCAGTAGTATAAGGCCGCCGGGACTAGCGACAGATACGCAGTATTTT
TRBV30	TRBJ1-6	NA	NA	CAWGGHNSPLHF	TGTGCCTGGGGAGGGCATAATTCACCCCTCCACTTT
TRBV30	TRBJ2-1	once	TRBD1	CAWSWGQGNEQFF	TGTGCCTGGAGTTGGGGACAGGGTAATGAGCAGTTCTTC
TRBV4-3	TRBJ1-2	NA	NA	CASSQDPASNYGYTF	TGCGCCAGCAGCCAAGATCCAGCTTCTAACTATGGCTACACCTTC
TRBV29-1	TRBJ2-3	NA	NA	CSARGEAGDTQYF	TGCAGCGCAAGAGGGGAGGCAGGAGATACGCAGTATTTT
TRBV5-6	TRBJ2-7	few	NA	CASSFRAGVTWEQYF	TGTGCCAGCAGCTTTAGGGCAGGGGTGACGTGGGAGCAGTACTTC
TRBV30	TRBJ1-2	NA	NA	CAGGDLSNYGYTF	TGTGCCGGAGGGGACCTGTCTAACTATGGCTACACCTTC
TRBV5-8	TRBJ2-7	NA	TRBD1	CASSLPGTGSYEQYF	TGTGCCAGCAGCTTACCCGGGACAGGGAGCTACGAGCAGTACTTC
TRBV7-9	TRBJ2-7	NA	TRBD1	CASSLPGTAFYEQYF	TGTGCCAGCAGCTTACCCGGGACAGCTTTCTACGAGCAGTACTTC
TRBV5-5	TRBJ1-3	NA	TRBD1	CASSHGQGAGNTIYF	TGTGCCAGCAGCCATGGACAGGGGGCCGGAAACACCATATATTTT
TRBV6-5	TRBJ1-2	NA	TRBD1	CASRSRDRDLKGYTF	TGTGCCAGCAGAAGCCGGGACAGGGATCTTAAGGGCTACACCTTC
TRBV4-1	TRBJ1-1	NA	NA	CASSQEPAVNTEAFF	TGCGCCAGCAGCCAAGAACCGGCAGTGAACACTGAAGCTTTCTTT
TRBV4-1	TRBJ2-3	NA	NA	CASSQVDMGFHTDTQYF	TGCGCCAGCAGCCAAGTTGACATGGGTTTCCACACAGATACGCAGTATTTT
TRBV7-9	TRBJ2-4	medium-sized	NA	CASSAPVQEKNIQYF	TGTGCCAGCAGCGCCCCCGTGCAGGAGAAAAACATTCAGTACTTC
TRBV6-9	TRBJ1-5	NA	NA	CASSPGLSQPQHF	TGTGCCAGCAGCCCGGGACTCTCCCAGCCCCAGCATTTT
TRBV30	TRBJ1-2	few	NA	CAWSVGASYGYTF	TGTGCCTGGAGTGTGGGAGCCAGCTATGGCTACACCTTC
TRBV11-1	TRBJ1-2	NA	TRBD1	CASSPGTASNYGYTF	TGTGCCAGCAGCCCCGGGACAGCTTCTAACTATGGCTACACCTTC
TRBV7-9	TRBJ1-1	NA	NA	CASSFMGGLNTEAFF	TGTGCCAGCAGCTTTATGGGGGGTTTGAACACTGAAGCTTTCTTT
TRBV30	TRBJ2-1	NA	TRBD2	CAWARAWRGVYEQFF	TGTGCCTGGGCCAGGGCATGGCGGGGGGTCTATGAGCAGTTCTTC
TRBV2	TRBJ2-5	NA	NA	CATKGWGAQETQYF	TGTGCCACCAAGGGGTGGGGTGCACAAGAGACCCAGTACTTC